The 2 T cell receptor beta chains reported below all come from one sample, sequenced in a study of cytomegalovirus exposure and HLA in healthy donors. The PCR had 60 Vbeta and 13 Jbeta primers. Assay used: immunoSEQ multiplex PCR; TCRdb lists only in-frame clones, some missing. The sample has over 70,000 clones; over 55% are singletons. What was sequenced was PBMCs. The source of these receptors is a woman between 50 and 59 years old in good health and CMV-seropositive.

The chain uses TRBV2 and TRBJ2-2, with D unresolved. Between the trimmed V and J ends, which lost 1 base and 3 bases, there was a span of 6 bases. There are 14 residues in the CDR3. Germline CDR1 reads SNHLY; CDR2 reads FYNNEI. CDR3 in amino acids: CASSEGHYTGELFF. For the CDR3, the DNA is TGTGCCAGCAGTGAAGGGCATTACACCGGGGAGCTGTTTTTT. The variable domain in full, completed from reference TRBV2 and TRBJ2-2, reads EPEVTQTPSHQVTQMGQEVILRCVPISNHLYFYWYRQILGQKVEFLVSFYNNEISEKSEIFDDQFSVERPDGSNFTLKIRSTKLEDSAMYFCASSEGHYTGELFFGEGSRLTVL.

Written as DNA, the CDR3 is TGTGCCAGCCGACAGATCAATCAGCCCCAGCATTTT. Translating it yields CASRQINQPQHF. V is TRBV2 and J is TRBJ1-5; D may be TRBD1 (5 bases). Germline V gives CDR1 SNHLY, CDR2 FYNNEI. Between the trimmed V and J ends, which lost 8 bases and 3 bases, there was a span of 8 bases. The CDR3 runs 12 residues.